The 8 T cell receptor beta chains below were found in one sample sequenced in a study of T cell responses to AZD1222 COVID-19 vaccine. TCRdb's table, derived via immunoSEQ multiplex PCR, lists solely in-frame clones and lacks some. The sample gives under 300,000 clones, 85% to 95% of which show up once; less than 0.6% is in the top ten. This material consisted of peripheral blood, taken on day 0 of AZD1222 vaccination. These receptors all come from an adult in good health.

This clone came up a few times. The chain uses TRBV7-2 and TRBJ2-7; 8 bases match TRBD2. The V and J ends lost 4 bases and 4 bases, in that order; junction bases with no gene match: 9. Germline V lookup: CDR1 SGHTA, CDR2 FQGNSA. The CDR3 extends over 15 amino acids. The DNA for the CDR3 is TGTGCCAGCAGCTCAAGGGGCGGGGGGCCTTACGAGCAGTACTTC. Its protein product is CASSSRGGGPYEQYF.

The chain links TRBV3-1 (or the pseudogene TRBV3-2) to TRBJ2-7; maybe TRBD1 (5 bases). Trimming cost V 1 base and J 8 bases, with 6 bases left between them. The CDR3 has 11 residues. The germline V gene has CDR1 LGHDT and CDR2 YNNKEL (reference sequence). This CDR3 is CASSQGQKQYF. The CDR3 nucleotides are TGTGCCAGCAGCCAAGGACAGAAGCAGTACTTC.

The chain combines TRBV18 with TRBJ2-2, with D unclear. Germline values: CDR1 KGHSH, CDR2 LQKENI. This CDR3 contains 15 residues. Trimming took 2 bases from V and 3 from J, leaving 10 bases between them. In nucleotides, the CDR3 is TGTGCCAGCTCACCAAACCTCCCCGACACCGGGGAGCTGTTTTTT. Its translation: CASSPNLPDTGELFF.

The CDR3 region is CASSEELGGNSPLHF. Here the CDR3 DNA reads TGTGCCAGCAGTGAAGAGCTGGGGGGTAATTCACCCCTCCACTTT. V and J are TRBV2 and TRBJ1-6; a weak D match, TRBD1 (5 bases). Trimming cost V 1 base and J 6 bases, with 10 bases left between them. There are 15 residues in the CDR3. From germline, CDR1 is SNHLY and CDR2 FYNNEI.

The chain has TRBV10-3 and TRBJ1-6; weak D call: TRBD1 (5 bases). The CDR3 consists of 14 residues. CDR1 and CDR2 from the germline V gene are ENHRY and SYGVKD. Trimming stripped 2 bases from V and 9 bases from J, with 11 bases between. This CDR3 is CAISEPGVSSPLHF. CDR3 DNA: TGTGCCATCAGTGAGCCGGGGGTCTCTTCACCCCTCCACTTT.

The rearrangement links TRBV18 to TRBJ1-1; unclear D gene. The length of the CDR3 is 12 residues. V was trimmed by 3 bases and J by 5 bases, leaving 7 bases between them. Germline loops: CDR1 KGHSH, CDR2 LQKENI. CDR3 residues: CASSPQSTEAFF. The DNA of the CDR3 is TGTGCCAGCTCACCTCAAAGTACTGAAGCTTTCTTT.

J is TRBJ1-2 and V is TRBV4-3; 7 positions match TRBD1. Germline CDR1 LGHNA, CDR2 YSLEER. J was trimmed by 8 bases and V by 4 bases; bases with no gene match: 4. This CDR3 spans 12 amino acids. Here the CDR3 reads CASSPDRRGYTF. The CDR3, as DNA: TGCGCCAGCAGCCCGGACAGGCGGGGCTACACCTTC.

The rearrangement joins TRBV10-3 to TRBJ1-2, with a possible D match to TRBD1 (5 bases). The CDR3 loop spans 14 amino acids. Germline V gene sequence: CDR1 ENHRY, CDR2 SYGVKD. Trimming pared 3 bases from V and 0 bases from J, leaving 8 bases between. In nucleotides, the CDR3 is TGTGCCATCAGTGATCGGGGGGCTAACTATGGCTACACCTTC. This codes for CAISDRGANYGYTF.